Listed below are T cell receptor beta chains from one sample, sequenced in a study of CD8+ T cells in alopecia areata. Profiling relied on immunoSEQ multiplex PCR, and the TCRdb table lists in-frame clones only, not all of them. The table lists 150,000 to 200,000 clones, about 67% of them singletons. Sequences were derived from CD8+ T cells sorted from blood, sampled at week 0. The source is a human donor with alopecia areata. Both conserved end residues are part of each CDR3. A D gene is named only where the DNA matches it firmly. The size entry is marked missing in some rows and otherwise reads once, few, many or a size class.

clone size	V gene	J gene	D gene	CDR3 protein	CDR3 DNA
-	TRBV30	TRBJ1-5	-	CAWTGGTSNQPQHF	TGTGCCTGGACCGGGGGGACGAGCAATCAGCCCCAGCATTTT
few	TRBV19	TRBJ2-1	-	CASSSKGGEQFF	TGTGCCAGTAGTTCCAAGGGAGGTGAGCAGTTCTTC
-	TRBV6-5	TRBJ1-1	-	CASGTNTEAFF	TGTGCCAGCGGAACCAACACTGAAGCTTTCTTT
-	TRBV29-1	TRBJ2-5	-	CSHREQETQYF	TGCAGTCATCGGGAACAAGAGACCCAGTACTTC
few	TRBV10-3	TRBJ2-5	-	CASTDDGTQYF	TGTGCCTCCACCGACGATGGGACCCAGTACTTC
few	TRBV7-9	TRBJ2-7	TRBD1	CASRPKTGGNEQYF	TGTGCCAGCAGGCCAAAAACAGGGGGCAACGAGCAGTACTTC
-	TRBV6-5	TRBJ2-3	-	CASSTTRGPDTQYF	TGTGCCAGCAGCACTACCCGGGGGCCAGATACGCAGTATTTT
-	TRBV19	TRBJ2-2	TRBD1	CASILGIPGQGTGELFF	TGTGCCAGTATCCTTGGGATCCCGGGACAGGGCACCGGGGAGCTGTTTTTT
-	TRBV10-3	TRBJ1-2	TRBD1	CAISEGTVNYGYTF	TGTGCCATCAGTGAAGGGACAGTCAACTATGGCTACACCTTC
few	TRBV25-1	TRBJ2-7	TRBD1	CASMGPTGSSYEQYF	TGTGCCAGCATGGGGCCGACAGGGAGCTCCTACGAGCAGTACTTC
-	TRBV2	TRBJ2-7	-	CASRGRDEQYF	TGTGCCAGCAGAGGCAGGGACGAGCAGTACTTC
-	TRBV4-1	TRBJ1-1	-	CASSPRAQGADTEAFF	TGCGCCAGCAGCCCTAGGGCGCAGGGTGCGGACACTGAAGCTTTCTTT
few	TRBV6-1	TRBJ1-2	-	CASREGGGYTF	TGTGCCAGCAGAGAGGGGGGCGGCTACACCTTC
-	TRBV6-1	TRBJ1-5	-	CASSEAVGAGNQPQHF	TGTGCCAGCAGTGAAGCGGTCGGGGCGGGCAATCAGCCCCAGCATTTT
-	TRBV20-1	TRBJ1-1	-	CSAMVYTEAFF	TGCAGTGCTATGGTGTACACTGAAGCTTTCTTT
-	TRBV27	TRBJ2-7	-	CASSFLGREQYF	TGTGCCAGCAGTTTCTTAGGTAGGGAGCAGTACTTC
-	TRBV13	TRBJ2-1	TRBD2	CASSSPPGAGGYNEQFF	TGTGCCAGCAGCTCCCCGCCCGGAGCGGGGGGGTACAATGAGCAGTTCTTC
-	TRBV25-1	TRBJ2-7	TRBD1	CASSDLDRGYSYEQYF	TGTGCCAGCAGTGACCTCGACAGGGGATATTCCTACGAGCAGTACTTC
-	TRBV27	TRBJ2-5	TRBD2	CASSPLAGGTQETQYF	TGTGCCAGCAGTCCCTTAGCGGGGGGGACTCAAGAGACCCAGTACTTC
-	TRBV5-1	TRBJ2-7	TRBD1	CASSQRTGVSYEQYF	TGCGCCAGCAGCCAGAGGACAGGGGTGAGCTACGAGCAGTACTTC
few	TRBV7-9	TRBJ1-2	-	CASSQKTGYGYTF	TGTGCCAGCAGCCAAAAGACGGGCTATGGCTACACCTTC
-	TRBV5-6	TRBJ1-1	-	CASSQYTEAFF	TGTGCCAGCAGCCAGTACACTGAAGCTTTCTTT
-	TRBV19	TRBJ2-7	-	CASSIVGQGLNEQYF	TGTGCCAGTAGTATAGTGGGTCAGGGCCTCAACGAGCAGTACTTC
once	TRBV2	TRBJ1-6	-	CASSESGYSPLHF	TGTGCCAGCAGTGAGTCAGGGTATTCACCCCTCCACTTT
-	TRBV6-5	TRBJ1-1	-	CASSPGPENTEAFF	TGTGCCAGCAGCCCGGGACCAGAGAACACTGAAGCTTTCTTT
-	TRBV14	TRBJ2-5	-	CASSQNDLAPGQETQYF	TGTGCCAGCAGCCAAAACGACCTAGCTCCGGGGCAAGAGACCCAGTACTTC
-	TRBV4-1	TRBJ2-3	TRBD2	CASSQGPIAGVEYF	TGCGCCAGCAGCCAAGGACCCATAGCGGGCGTGGAGTATTTT
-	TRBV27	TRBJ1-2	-	CASSQGYGYTF	TGTGCCAGCAGTCAGGGCTATGGCTACACCTTC
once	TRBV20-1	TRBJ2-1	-	CSAPGGEQFF	TGCAGTGCCCCCGGCGGTGAGCAGTTCTTC
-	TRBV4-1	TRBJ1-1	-	CASSQVSREAFF	TGCGCCAGCAGCCAAGTTTCCAGGGAAGCTTTCTTT
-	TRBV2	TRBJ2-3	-	CASSVGTPGADTQYF	TGTGCCAGCAGTGTCGGGACTCCTGGGGCAGATACGCAGTATTTT
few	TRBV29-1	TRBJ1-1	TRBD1	CSLWTGGEAFF	TGCAGCCTTTGGACAGGCGGTGAAGCTTTCTTT
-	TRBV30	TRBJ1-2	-	CAWSGSGTPYGYTF	TGTGCCTGGAGCGGATCCGGGACACCCTATGGCTACACCTTC